The clone carrying this T cell receptor (beta chain) was found a few times. Its specificity is not known. Time point reported: persistent/refractory GD, antithyroid drugs over 5 years with positive TRAb. The TCR library was prepared using RNA isolated from PBMCs. American Thyroid Association guidelines defined Graves' disease diagnosis. To make TCR beta libraries, researchers used iRepertoire HTBI primers and Arm-PCR of CDR3 regions. TCRdb re-derived calls from the multiplex PCR reads in MiXCR, one entry per CDR3 protein. The sample yields around 430,000 distinct CDR3 sequences, approximately 23% seen once. The source of the sample is a study of regulatory T cells in long-lasting Graves disease. Study findings and constraints: Favored gene segments in persistent disease were TRBV28, TRBJ1-2 and TRBJ2-5.

The CDR3 is made up of 14 amino acids. CDR1 is SGHTA and CDR2 is FQGNSA in the germline V gene. V lost 5 bases, J lost 6 bases, and 9 bases stayed unmatched. The sample was peripheral blood mononuclear cells (PBMCs), taken when the disease was refractory, from a patient treated with antithyroid drugs. The chain links TRBV7-2 to TRBJ1-2; 7 positions match TRBD1. The sequence was collected from a female donor with Graves disease. The CDR3 sequence is CASSATRGSDGYTF. The CDR3 DNA follows: TGTGCCAGCAGCGCAACCAGGGGGTCGGATGGCTACACCTTC.